The TCR beta chain described here comes from a study of monozygotic twins with inflammatory bowel disease. The CDR3 totals 16 residues. The draw for each donor consisted of a single 2.5 ml blood sample. From whole blood, total RNA was isolated without any sorting of T cells. Using the 5' RACE reads, TCRdb records one entry per CDR3 protein without DNA. Found here are around 380,000 distinct CDR3 sequences; the top ten clones hold around 2.5%. The genes are TRBV12-3 or TRBV12-4 and TRBJ1-1; without DNA, the TCRdb call of TRBD1 cannot be checked. Sequenced input: blood. The origin of this receptor is a human donor with ulcerative colitis or Crohn's disease, or a healthy co-twin of an affected twin (not recorded which). CDR3 in amino acids: CASSLGRGRRNTEAFF.